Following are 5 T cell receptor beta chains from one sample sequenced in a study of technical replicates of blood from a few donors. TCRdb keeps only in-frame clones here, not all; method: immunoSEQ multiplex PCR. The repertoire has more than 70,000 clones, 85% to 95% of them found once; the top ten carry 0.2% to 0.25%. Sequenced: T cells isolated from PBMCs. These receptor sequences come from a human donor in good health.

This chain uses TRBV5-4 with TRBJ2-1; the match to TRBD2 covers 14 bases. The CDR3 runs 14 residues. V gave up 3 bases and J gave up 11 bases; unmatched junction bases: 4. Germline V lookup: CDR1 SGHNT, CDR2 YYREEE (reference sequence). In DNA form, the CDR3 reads TGTGCCAGCAGCTCGGGACTAGCGGGGGATCAGCAGTTCTTC. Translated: CASSSGLAGDQQFF.

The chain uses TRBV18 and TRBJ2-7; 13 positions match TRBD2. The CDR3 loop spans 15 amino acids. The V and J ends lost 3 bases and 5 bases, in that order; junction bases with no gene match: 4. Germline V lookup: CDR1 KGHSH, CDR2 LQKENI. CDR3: CASSPWTSGSDEQYF. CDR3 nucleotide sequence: TGTGCCAGCTCACCCTGGACTAGCGGGAGCGACGAGCAGTACTTC.

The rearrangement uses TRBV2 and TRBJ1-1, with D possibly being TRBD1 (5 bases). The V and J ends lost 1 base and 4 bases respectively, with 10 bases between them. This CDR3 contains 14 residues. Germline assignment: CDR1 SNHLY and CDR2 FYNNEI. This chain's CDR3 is CASSEEWGGTEAFF. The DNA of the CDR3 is TGTGCCAGCAGTGAAGAGTGGGGGGGCACTGAAGCTTTCTTT.

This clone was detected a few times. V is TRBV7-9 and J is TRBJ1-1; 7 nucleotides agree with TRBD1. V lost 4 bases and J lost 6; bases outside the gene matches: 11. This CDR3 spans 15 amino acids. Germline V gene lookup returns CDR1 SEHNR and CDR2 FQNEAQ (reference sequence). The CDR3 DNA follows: TGTGCCAGCAGCTACAAGACAGGGAGGTCCCCTGAAGCTTTCTTT. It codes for CASSYKTGRSPEAFF.

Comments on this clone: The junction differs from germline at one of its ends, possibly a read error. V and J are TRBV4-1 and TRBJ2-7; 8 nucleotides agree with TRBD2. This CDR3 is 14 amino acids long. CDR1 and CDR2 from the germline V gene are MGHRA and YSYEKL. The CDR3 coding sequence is TGCGCCAGCAGACAAGAAGCGGGAGTGGACGAGCAGTACTTC. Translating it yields CASRQEAGVDEQYF.